This T cell receptor (beta chain) was recovered during a study of T cells in localized non-small cell lung cancer. The CDR3 length is 16 residues. Trimming at V came to 0 bases and at J to 9 bases, leaving 8 bases not matched to a gene. Germline lookup yields CDR1 SGHRS and CDR2 YFSETQ. Findings of the study overall: Heterogeneity within the tumor remains possible, as just one region underwent sequencing.

Sequencing used immunoSEQ multiplex PCR; TCRdb keeps in-frame clones, though not all of them. Found here are over 45,000 clones, around three quarters of them singletons; the top ten hold about 15%. This clone has only one observation. Its antigen is still unknown. The receptor was isolated from a man aged 35-75 years with stage I squamous cell lung carcinoma. This chain connects TRBV5-1 to TRBJ1-6; 8 bases fit TRBD1. Sequenced here: peripheral blood, sampled before any cancer treatment. CDR3 region: CASSLEAGGIGSPLHF. The CDR3 DNA reads as TGCGCCAGCAGCTTGGAGGCAGGGGGCATAGGTTCACCCCTCCACTTT.